The rows below give T cell receptor beta chains drawn from one sample of a study of beta chain features in type 1 diabetes. The protocol was immunoSEQ multiplex PCR, while the TCRdb copy is restricted to in-frame clones and leaves out a portion. The repertoire includes about 390,000 clones, around a tenth of them detected once, and over 0.45% sits in the top ten. Sequencing was performed on central memory CD4+ T cells from blood. All receptors derive from a man aged 25-45 years with type 1 diabetes. Each CDR3 is given with its conserved first and last residue. Each record gives: J gene, clone size, V gene, CDR3 protein. Size is stated for part of the rows, as once, few or many counts, or as a class when the clone is expanded.

J: TRBJ1-6
size: NA
V: TRBV7-9
CDR3: CASSLSDTTLHF

J: TRBJ2-7
size: NA
V: TRBV9
CDR3: CASNRDTSSGEQYF

J: TRBJ1-4
size: NA
V: TRBV27
CDR3: CASSLRGGGYTSTNEKLFF

J: TRBJ1-1
size: NA
V: TRBV6-5
CDR3: CASSLGQGSTNTEAFF

J: TRBJ2-7
size: NA
V: TRBV18
CDR3: CASSPIPAAGSYEQYF

J: TRBJ2-3
size: NA
V: TRBV2
CDR3: CASSARTDTQYF

J: TRBJ2-2
size: few
V: TRBV30
CDR3: CAWSIGGELFF

J: TRBJ1-1
size: NA
V: TRBV19
CDR3: CASSSDPMGTEAFF

J: TRBJ1-1
size: NA
V: TRBV5-1
CDR3: CASSWVGARTEAFF

J: TRBJ2-2
size: NA
V: TRBV2
CDR3: CASSEEGTGNTGELFF